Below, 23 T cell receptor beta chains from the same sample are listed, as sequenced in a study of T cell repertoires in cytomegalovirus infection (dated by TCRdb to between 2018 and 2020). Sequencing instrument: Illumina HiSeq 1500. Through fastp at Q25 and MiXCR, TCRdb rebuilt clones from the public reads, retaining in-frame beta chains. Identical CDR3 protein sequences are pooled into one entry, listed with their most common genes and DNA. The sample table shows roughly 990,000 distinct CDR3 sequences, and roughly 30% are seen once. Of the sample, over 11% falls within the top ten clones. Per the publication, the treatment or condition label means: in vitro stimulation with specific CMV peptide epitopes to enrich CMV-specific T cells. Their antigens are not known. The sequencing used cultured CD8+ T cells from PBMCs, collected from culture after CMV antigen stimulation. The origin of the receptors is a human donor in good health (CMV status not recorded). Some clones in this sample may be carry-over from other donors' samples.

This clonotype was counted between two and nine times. The DNA for the CDR3 is TGTGCCAGCAGTCCCAAGGCGCGGGGGGGCCTCTACGAGCAGTACGTC. It yields the protein CASSPKARGGLYEQYV. The chain uses TRBV27 and TRBJ2-7; TRBD2 agrees at 9 bases. The CDR3 spans 16 residues. Trimming at V came to 5 bases and at J to 3 bases, leaving 11 bases not matched to a gene. Germline V CDR1 and CDR2: MNHEY, SMNVEV (reference sequence).

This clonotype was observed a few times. In DNA form, the CDR3 reads TGTGCCAGCAGTTGGCCGGGGGATCGGCCGAACACCGGGGAGCTGTTTTTT. Its protein product is CASSWPGDRPNTGELFF. The chain is built from TRBV6-1 and TRBJ2-2; D is perhaps TRBD2 (6 bases). Germline V gives CDR1 MNHNS, CDR2 SASEGT. V was cut by 5 bases and J by 0 bases, with 16 bases left in between. The CDR3 is made up of 17 amino acids.

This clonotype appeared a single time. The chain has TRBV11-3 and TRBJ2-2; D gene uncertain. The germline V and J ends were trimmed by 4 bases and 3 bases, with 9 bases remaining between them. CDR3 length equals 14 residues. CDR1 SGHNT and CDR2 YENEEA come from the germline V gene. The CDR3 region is CASSSQYDTGELFF. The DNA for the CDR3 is TGTGCCAGCAGCTCCCAATATGACACCGGGGAGCTGTTTTTT.

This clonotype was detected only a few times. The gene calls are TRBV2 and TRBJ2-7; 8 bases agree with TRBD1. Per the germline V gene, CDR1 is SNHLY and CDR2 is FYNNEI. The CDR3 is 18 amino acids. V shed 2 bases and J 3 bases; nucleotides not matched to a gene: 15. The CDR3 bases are TGTGCCAGCAGTGAAAGCTCCCCCGGGACAGGAGGGAGCTACGAGCAGTACGTC. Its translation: CASSESSPGTGGSYEQYV.

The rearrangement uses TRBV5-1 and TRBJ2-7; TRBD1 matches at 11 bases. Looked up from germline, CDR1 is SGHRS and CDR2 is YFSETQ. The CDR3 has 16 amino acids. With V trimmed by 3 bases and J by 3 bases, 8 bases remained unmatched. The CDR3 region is CASSWGTGGRYYEQYF. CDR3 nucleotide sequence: TGCGCCAGCAGCTGGGGGACAGGGGGAAGGTACTACGAGCAGTACTTC.

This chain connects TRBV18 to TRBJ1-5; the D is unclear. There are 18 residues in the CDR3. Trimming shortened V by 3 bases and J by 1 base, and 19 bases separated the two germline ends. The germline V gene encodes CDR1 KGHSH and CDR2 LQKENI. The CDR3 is CASSPFKGSGGSNQPQHF. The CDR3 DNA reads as TGTGCCAGCTCACCTTTCAAGGGCTCGGGCGGGAGCAATCAGCCCCAGCATTTT.

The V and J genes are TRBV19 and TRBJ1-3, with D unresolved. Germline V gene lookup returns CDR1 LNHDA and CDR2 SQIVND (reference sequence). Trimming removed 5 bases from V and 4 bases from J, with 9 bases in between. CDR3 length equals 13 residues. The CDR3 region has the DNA TGTGCCAGTAGTCCTTCCACAGGAAACACCATATATTTT. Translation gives CASSPSTGNTIYF.

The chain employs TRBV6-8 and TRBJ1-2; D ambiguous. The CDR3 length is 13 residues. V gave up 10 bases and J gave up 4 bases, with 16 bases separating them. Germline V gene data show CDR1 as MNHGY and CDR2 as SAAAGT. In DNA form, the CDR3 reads TGTGCCAACAGCCCCTCAGTTGCCTATGGCTACACCTTC. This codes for CANSPSVAYGYTF.

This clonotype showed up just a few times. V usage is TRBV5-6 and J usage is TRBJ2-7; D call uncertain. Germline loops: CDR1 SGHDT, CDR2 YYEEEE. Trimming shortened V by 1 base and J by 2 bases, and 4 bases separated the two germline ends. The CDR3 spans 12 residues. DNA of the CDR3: TGTGCCAGCAGCTTGATCACCTACGAGCAGTACTTC. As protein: CASSLITYEQYF.

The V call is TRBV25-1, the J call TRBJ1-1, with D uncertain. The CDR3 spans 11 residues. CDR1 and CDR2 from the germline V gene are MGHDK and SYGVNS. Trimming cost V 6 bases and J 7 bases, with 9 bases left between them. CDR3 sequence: CASRRSHEAFF. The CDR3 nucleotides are TGTGCCAGCAGACGGTCGCATGAAGCTTTCTTT.

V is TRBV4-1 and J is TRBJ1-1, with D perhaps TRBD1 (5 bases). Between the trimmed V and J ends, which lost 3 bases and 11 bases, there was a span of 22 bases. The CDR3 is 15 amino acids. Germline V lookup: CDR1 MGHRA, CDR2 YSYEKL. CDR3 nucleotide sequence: TGCGCCAGCAGCCACCTCGGGCCGCCATCCTGGGGGGCTTTCTTT. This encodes CASSHLGPPSWGAFF.

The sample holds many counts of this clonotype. The CDR3 spells CASSEGQGNSHNEQFF. The CDR3 DNA reads TGTGCCAGCAGCGAAGGACAGGGCAATTCCCACAATGAGCAGTTCTTC. V and J are TRBV7-2 and TRBJ2-1, with TRBD1 identical over 8 bases. Trimming at V came to 5 bases and at J to 5 bases, leaving 11 bases not matched to a gene. This CDR3 is 16 amino acids long. Germline V lookup: CDR1 SGHTA, CDR2 FQGNSA.

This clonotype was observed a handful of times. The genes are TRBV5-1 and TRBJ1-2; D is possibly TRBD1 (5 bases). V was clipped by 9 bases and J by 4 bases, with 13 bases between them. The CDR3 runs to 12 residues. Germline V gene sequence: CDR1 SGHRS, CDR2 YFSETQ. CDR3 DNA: TGCGCCACCGGGACGGACCCCTATGGCTACACCTTC. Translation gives CATGTDPYGYTF.

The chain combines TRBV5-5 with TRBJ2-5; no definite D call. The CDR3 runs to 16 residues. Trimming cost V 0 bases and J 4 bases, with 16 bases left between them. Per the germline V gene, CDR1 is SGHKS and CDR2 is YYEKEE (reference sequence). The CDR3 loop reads CASSLGPQLSLETQYF. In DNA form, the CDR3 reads TGTGCCAGCAGCTTGGGACCCCAGTTGAGTTTAGAGACCCAGTACTTC.

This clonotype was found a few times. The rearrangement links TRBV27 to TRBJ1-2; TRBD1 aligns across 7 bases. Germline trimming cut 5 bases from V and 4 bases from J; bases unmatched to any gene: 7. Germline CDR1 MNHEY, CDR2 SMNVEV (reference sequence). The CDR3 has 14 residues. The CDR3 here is CASSANGQVYGYTF. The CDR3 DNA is TGTGCCAGCAGTGCGAACGGACAGGTCTATGGCTACACCTTC.

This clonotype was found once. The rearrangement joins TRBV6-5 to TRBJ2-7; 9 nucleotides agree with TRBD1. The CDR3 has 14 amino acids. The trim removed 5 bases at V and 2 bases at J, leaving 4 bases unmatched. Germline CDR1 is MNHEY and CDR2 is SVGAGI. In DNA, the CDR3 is TGTGCCAGCAGTGAAGGGACAGGGCCCTACGAGCAGTACTTC. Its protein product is CASSEGTGPYEQYF.

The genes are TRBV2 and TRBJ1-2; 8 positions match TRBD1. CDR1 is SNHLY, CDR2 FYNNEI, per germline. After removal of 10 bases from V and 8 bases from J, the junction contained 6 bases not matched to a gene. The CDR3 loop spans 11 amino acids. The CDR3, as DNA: TGTGCCACCCGGACAGGGAGGGGCTACACCTTC. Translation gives CATRTGRGYTF.

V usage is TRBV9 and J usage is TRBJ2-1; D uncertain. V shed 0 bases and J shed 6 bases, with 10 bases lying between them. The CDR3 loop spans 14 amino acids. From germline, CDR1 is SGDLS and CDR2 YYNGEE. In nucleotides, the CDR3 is TGTGCCAGCAGCGTAGGGGTCATAGGCAATGAGCAGTTCTTC. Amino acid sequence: CASSVGVIGNEQFF. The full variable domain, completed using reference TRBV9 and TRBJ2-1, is DSGVTQTPKHLITATGQRVTLRCSPRSGDLSVYWYQQSLDQGLQFLIQYYNGEERAKGNILERFSAQQFPDLHSELNLSSLELGDSALYFCASSVGVIGNEQFFGPGTRLTVL.

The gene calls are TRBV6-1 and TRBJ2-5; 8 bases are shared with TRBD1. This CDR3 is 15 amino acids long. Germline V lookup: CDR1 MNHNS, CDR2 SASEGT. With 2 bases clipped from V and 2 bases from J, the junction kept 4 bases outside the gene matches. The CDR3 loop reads CASSERDRTQETQYF. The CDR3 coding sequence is TGTGCCAGCAGTGAACGGGACAGGACACAAGAGACCCAGTACTTC.

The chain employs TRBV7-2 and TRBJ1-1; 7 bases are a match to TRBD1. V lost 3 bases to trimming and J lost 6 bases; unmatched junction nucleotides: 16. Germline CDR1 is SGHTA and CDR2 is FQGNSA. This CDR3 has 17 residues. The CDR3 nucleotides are TGTGCCAGCAGCTTGCCCAGGACAGGTCGTTTGGACTCTGAAGCTTTCTTT. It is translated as CASSLPRTGRLDSEAFF.

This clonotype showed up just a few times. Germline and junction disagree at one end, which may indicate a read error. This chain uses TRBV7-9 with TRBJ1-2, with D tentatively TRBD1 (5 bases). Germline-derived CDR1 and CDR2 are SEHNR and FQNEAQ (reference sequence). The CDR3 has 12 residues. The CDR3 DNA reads TGTGCCAGCAGCTTATTCTCGGACAACTACGCCTTC. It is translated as CASSLFSDNYAF.

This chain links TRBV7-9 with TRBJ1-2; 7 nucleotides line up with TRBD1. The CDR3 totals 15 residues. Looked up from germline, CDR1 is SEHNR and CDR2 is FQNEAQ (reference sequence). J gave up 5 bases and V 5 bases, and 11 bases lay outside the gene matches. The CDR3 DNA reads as TGTGCCAGCAGCCGAATGGCGGGCAGGGGGTATGGCTACACCTTC. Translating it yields CASSRMAGRGYGYTF.

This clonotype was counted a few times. The CDR3 sequence: CASQGTWGVPSETQYF. CDR3 sequence (DNA): TGTGCCAGCCAGGGGACCTGGGGGGTCCCAAGTGAGACCCAGTACTTC. The chain uses TRBV28 and TRBJ2-5, with D perhaps TRBD1 or TRBD2 (6 bases each). Per germline, CDR1 MDHEN and CDR2 SYDVKM. The CDR3 loop spans 16 amino acids. Trimming left V 8 bases short and J 5 bases short, with 24 bases between.